Each of the 29 T cell receptor beta chains below was sequenced from the same sample in a study of CD8 T cells in ankylosing spondylitis. Findings and caveats of the study: A TCR beta motif of fewer than ten highly homologous variants seemed to mark ankylosing spondylitis blood.

The antigens of these receptors remain unknown. TCRdb reprocessed the 5' RACE reads via MiXCR and lists one record per CDR3 protein. This sample carries 750,000 to 850,000 distinct CDR3 sequences, 10% to 15% of them seen once, and the ten largest clones take just over 0.5%. Sequenced sample: blood, either unsorted or a sorted T cell fraction (not recorded which). All receptors derive from a male donor with ankylosing spondylitis.

This clonotype was counted a few times. The chain is built from TRBV9 and TRBJ2-6, with D possibly called TRBD1 or TRBD2 (5 bases each). Germline V gene lookup returns CDR1 SGDLS and CDR2 YYNGEE. This CDR3 has 20 amino acids. V was shortened by 0 bases and J by 0 bases, with 19 bases between the two germline ends. The CDR3 loop is CASSVEWSRGPYSGANVLTF. In nucleotides, the CDR3 is TGTGCCAGCAGCGTAGAATGGTCGAGGGGTCCGTACTCTGGGGCCAACGTCCTGACTTTC.

This clonotype was picked up a small number of times. The CDR3 spells CASRGIGTGAGETQYF. CDR3 nucleotides: TGTGCCAGCAGAGGAATCGGGACAGGGGCGGGAGAGACCCAGTACTTC. This chain uses TRBV6-1 with TRBJ2-5, with TRBD1 matching 10 bases. Per the germline V gene, CDR1 is MNHNS and CDR2 is SASEGT. J lost 4 bases, V lost 6 bases, and 11 bases had no gene match. CDR3 length: 16 amino acids.

This clonotype was counted between two and nine times. The chain has TRBV20-1 and TRBJ2-1, with 7 nucleotides matching TRBD1. Germline CDR1 and CDR2: DFQATT and SNEGSKA (reference sequence). CDR3 length: 12 amino acids. V shed 5 bases and J 5 bases; nucleotides not matched to a gene: 3. The DNA for the CDR3 is TGCAGTGCTGAGGACAGGCACAATGAGCAGTTCTTC. Residues: CSAEDRHNEQFF.

This clonotype was counted many times. V usage is TRBV10-3 and J usage is TRBJ1-3; D remains ambiguous. Germline CDR1 and CDR2: ENHRY and SYGVKD. Trimming removed 10 bases at V and 0 bases at J, with 7 bases between. There are 12 residues in the CDR3. CDR3 in DNA: TGTGCCACGGAAAACTCTGGAAACACCATATATTTT. Amino acids: CATENSGNTIYF.

This clonotype has more than one count but fewer than ten. This chain joins TRBV7-2 and TRBJ2-7, with D perhaps matching TRBD1 (6 bases). CDR1 SGHTA and CDR2 FQGNSA come from the germline V gene. The CDR3 contains 13 residues. V lost 5 bases and J 3 bases, leaving 11 bases between the germline ends. CDR3 bases: TGTGCCAGCAGCAACGGACAGAACTACGAGCAGTACTTC. Amino acid sequence: CASSNGQNYEQYF.

This rearrangement joins TRBV30 to TRBJ1-1; D is unclear. Germline V CDR1 and CDR2: GTSNPN, SVGIG (reference sequence). The V end lost 4 bases, the J end lost 4 bases, and 7 bases lay between the germline ends. The CDR3 loop spans 11 amino acids. In nucleotides, the CDR3 is TGTGCCTGGAATCGAGTCACTGAAGCTTTCTTT. The encoded protein is CAWNRVTEAFF. The full variable domain, its missing parts supplied by reference TRBV30 and TRBJ1-1, is SQTIHQWPATLVQPVGSPLSLECTVEGTSNPNLYWYRQAAGRGLQLLFYSVGIGQISSEVPQNLSASRPQDRQFILSSKKLLLSDSGFYLCAWNRVTEAFFGQGTRLTVV.

This clonotype was counted between two and nine times. The chain is built from TRBV7-9 and TRBJ1-2; D gene uncertain. Trimming stripped 3 bases from V and 4 bases from J, with 15 bases between. Germline loops: CDR1 SEHNR, CDR2 FQNEAQ (reference sequence). CDR3 size: 15 residues. Here the CDR3 reads CASSFREIDFYGYTF. CDR3 bases: TGTGCCAGCAGCTTTCGGGAGATCGACTTCTATGGCTACACCTTC.

The chain links TRBV6-1 to TRBJ2-5; the D gene is possibly TRBD2 (6 bases). The length of the CDR3 is 15 residues. Trimming removed 6 bases from V and 5 bases from J, with 19 bases in between. Germline assignment: CDR1 MNHNS and CDR2 SASEGT. The CDR3 nucleotides are TGTGCCAGCAGAACCTCGGGGACCCGGGGGGAGACCCAGTACTTC. It specifies CASRTSGTRGETQYF.

Ten or more counts support this clonotype. V usage is TRBV12-3 or TRBV12-4 and J usage is TRBJ1-6; perhaps TRBD1 as D (5 bases). The CDR3 is 13 residues long. V shed 4 bases and J shed 10 bases, with 11 bases lying between them. CDR3 DNA: TGTGCCAGCAGTTGGGACGGGGAATCACCCCTCCACTTT. Amino acid sequence: CASSWDGESPLHF.

J is TRBJ2-7 and V is TRBV13; 10 bases align to TRBD2. Germline CDR1 is PRHDT and CDR2 is FYEKMQ (reference sequence). This CDR3 spans 15 amino acids. V was pared by 5 bases and J by 2 bases, with 6 bases of the junction left unmatched. For the CDR3, the DNA is TGTGCCAGCAGCCATCTAGCGGGAGACACCTACGAGCAGTACTTC. Its translation is CASSHLAGDTYEQYF.

The chain is built from TRBV20-1 and TRBJ2-7; D is undetermined. Germline assignment: CDR1 DFQATT and CDR2 SNEGSKA (reference sequence). V lost 0 bases and J 6 bases, leaving 12 bases between the germline ends. The CDR3 spans 13 residues. The CDR3 loop reads CSARESSLGEQYF. The CDR3 DNA sequence: TGCAGTGCTAGAGAAAGTAGCTTGGGCGAGCAGTACTTC.

The chain is built from TRBV7-2 and TRBJ2-3; 11 bases are a match to TRBD2. Trimming removed 3 bases from V and 5 bases from J; junction bases left unmatched: 10. Looked up from germline, CDR1 is SGHTA and CDR2 is FQGNSA. The CDR3 contains 17 residues. The CDR3 coding sequence is TGTGCCAGCAGCTTGCTGGGTCTAGCGGGGGGAGTAGATACGCAGTATTTT. Protein: CASSLLGLAGGVDTQYF.

The chain has TRBV29-1 and TRBJ2-4, with TRBD1 identical over 11 bases. J gave up 8 bases and V 6 bases, and 6 bases lay outside the gene matches. This CDR3 is built from 13 residues. In germline, CDR1 is SQVTM, CDR2 ANQGSEA. The CDR3 sequence is CSVDRGLEDIQYF. CDR3 bases: TGCAGCGTGGACAGGGGGCTGGAGGACATTCAGTACTTC.

J is TRBJ1-2 and V is TRBV28, with D possibly TRBD1 on 6 matching bases. CDR1 and CDR2 from the germline V gene are MDHEN and SYDVKM. Trimming pared 3 bases from V and 7 bases from J, leaving 21 bases between. The CDR3 has 16 amino acids. The CDR3 is CASSFWDTLRKSGYTF. The DNA for the CDR3 is TGTGCCAGCAGTTTTTGGGACACCCTAAGGAAAAGTGGCTACACCTTC.

This clonotype has more than one count but fewer than ten. V and J are TRBV7-2 and TRBJ1-6; possibly TRBD1 for D (6 bases). Germline-derived CDR1 and CDR2 are SGHTA and FQGNSA. V was pared by 6 bases and J by 14 bases, with 14 bases between. This CDR3 has 12 residues. The CDR3 DNA is TGTGCCAGCAGTCAACAGGGTTTGTCCCTCCACTTT. Its translation: CASSQQGLSLHF.

V and J are TRBV15 and TRBJ1-4; D ambiguous. V was clipped by 1 base and J by 7 bases, with 10 bases between them. In germline, CDR1 is LNHNV, CDR2 YYDKDF (reference sequence). CDR3 length equals 14 residues. This CDR3 is CATSRAVSSEKLFF. CDR3 sequence (DNA): TGTGCCACCAGCAGAGCGGTATCTAGTGAAAAACTGTTTTTT.

This clonotype occurred a few times. This chain connects TRBV4-2 to TRBJ2-3; no definite D call. The V end was cut by 0 bases, the J end by 3 bases, with 10 bases between. From germline, CDR1 is LGHNA and CDR2 YNFKEQ. The CDR3 is 15 amino acids. CDR3 bases: TGTGCCAGCAGCCAAGATTATAAAGCTACAGATACGCAGTATTTT. This translates into CASSQDYKATDTQYF.

This clonotype turned up a few times. This rearrangement joins TRBV7-2 to TRBJ2-7, with 8 bases lining up with TRBD2. Losses at the gene ends were 8 bases for V and 4 bases for J; bases not matched to a gene: 7. The CDR3 has 13 residues. Germline CDR1 reads SGHTA; CDR2 reads FQGNSA. CDR3 in amino acids: CASQEQREYEQYF. In DNA form, the CDR3 reads TGTGCCAGCCAGGAACAGCGGGAGTACGAGCAGTACTTC.

This clonotype was found many times. The V and J genes are TRBV20-1 and TRBJ2-3; 7 bases map to TRBD2. Germline-derived CDR1 and CDR2 are DFQATT and SNEGSKA (reference sequence). The CDR3 spans 14 residues. V lost 0 bases, J lost 9 bases, and 9 bases stayed unmatched. The CDR3 nucleotides are TGCAGTGCTAGAGAGGCCAGCCGGGAGGAAACGCAGTATTTT. It codes for CSAREASREETQYF.

This clonotype was detected many times. V is TRBV20-1 and J is TRBJ2-3, with TRBD2 identical over 9 bases. The CDR3 contains 12 residues. Losses at the gene ends were 3 bases for V and 11 bases for J; bases not matched to a gene: 6. The germline gives CDR1 DFQATT, CDR2 SNEGSKA (reference sequence). The CDR3 here is CSARYQLAGQYF. The CDR3 DNA reads as TGCAGTGCTAGGTACCAACTAGCGGGGCAGTATTTT.

This clonotype has a count of ten or more. The rearrangement uses TRBV15 and TRBJ2-5, with 9 bases lining up with TRBD1. Germline CDR1 reads LNHNV; CDR2 reads YYDKDF (reference sequence). J gave up 4 bases and V 3 bases, and 6 bases lay outside the gene matches. The CDR3 is made up of 15 amino acids. CDR3 protein: CATSRAGTGRETQYF. CDR3 nucleotide sequence: TGTGCCACCAGCAGGGCCGGGACAGGGAGAGAGACCCAGTACTTC.

This clonotype was picked up one time. V is TRBV6-1 and J is TRBJ1-1; the D is unclear. The ends were cut back, 4 bases at V and 4 bases at J, with 10 bases in the middle. CDR3 size: 13 residues. Germline CDR1 and CDR2: MNHNS and SASEGT. In nucleotides, the CDR3 is TGTGCCAGCAGTGCCCGACACGGCACTGAAGCTTTCTTT. Translation: CASSARHGTEAFF.

This clonotype was counted only a few times. The DNA for the CDR3 is TGTGCCAGCAGCTTCCCCGGAGACGTCTGGGATAATTCACCCCTCCACTTT. Translating gives CASSFPGDVWDNSPLHF. The chain recombines TRBV7-2 with TRBJ1-6; D remains unclear. With 3 bases removed from V and 5 bases from J, the gap between germline ends came to 17 bases. CDR1 is SGHTA, CDR2 FQGNSA, per germline. The CDR3 is 17 residues long.

This clonotype appeared a few times. The CDR3 nucleotides read TGTGCCAGCAGTGCCAAACCACAGGGCTACGAGCAGTACTTC. Translated: CASSAKPQGYEQYF. The rearrangement joins TRBV6-1 to TRBJ2-7; possible D gene TRBD1, 6 bases. Germline V gene data show CDR1 as MNHNS and CDR2 as SASEGT. V lost 4 bases to trimming and J lost 3 bases, with 13 bases between them. The CDR3 totals 14 residues.

In DNA form, the CDR3 reads TGTGCCAGCAGTGAAGCCATAAGATGGGCGGCTTCGGAGAATGAGCAGTTCTTC. It yields the protein CASSEAIRWAASENEQFF. V and J are TRBV2 and TRBJ2-1, with D unclear. CDR1 and CDR2 from the germline V gene are SNHLY and FYNNEI. The CDR3 is 18 amino acids. V was pared by 0 bases and J by 7 bases, with 22 bases between.

This clonotype was recorded a few times. The chain is built from TRBV20-1 and TRBJ2-2, with 8 positions matching TRBD1. Germline loops: CDR1 DFQATT, CDR2 SNEGSKA (reference sequence). The V segment lost 5 bases and the J segment 0 bases; nucleotides outside the gene matches: 8. The CDR3 consists of 16 residues. This CDR3 is CSADGQGAANTGELFF. The DNA of the CDR3 is TGCAGTGCTGACGGCCAGGGGGCCGCGAACACCGGGGAGCTGTTTTTT.

There are a few counts of this clonotype. This sequence joins TRBV7-2 and TRBJ2-2, with D hard to call. Deletions cut 3 bases from V and 0 bases from J, with 8 bases between. CDR1 is SGHTA and CDR2 is FQGNSA in the germline V gene. The CDR3 length is 15 residues. CDR3 in amino acids: CASSFGMANTGELFF. The CDR3 DNA reads TGTGCCAGCAGCTTTGGCATGGCGAACACCGGGGAGCTGTTTTTT.

The chain combines TRBV5-1 with TRBJ2-7; 12 bases agree with TRBD1. CDR3 size: 16 residues. V lost 4 bases to trimming and J lost 0 bases; unmatched junction nucleotides: 5. Per germline, CDR1 SGHRS and CDR2 YFSETQ. CDR3 in amino acids: CASSIGTGGISYEQYF. The DNA for the CDR3 is TGCGCCAGCAGCATTGGGACAGGGGGCATCTCCTACGAGCAGTACTTC.

This clonotype showed up just a few times. V is TRBV7-6 and J is TRBJ2-1, with D tentatively TRBD1 or TRBD2 (6 bases each). There are 13 residues in the CDR3. CDR1 is SGHVS and CDR2 is FNYEAQ in the germline V gene. Trimming took off 3 bases at V and 8 bases at J, with 11 bases between the two ends. CDR3 sequence reads: CASSFGGGYEQFF. The CDR3 DNA follows: TGTGCCAGCAGCTTCGGGGGCGGGTATGAGCAGTTCTTC.